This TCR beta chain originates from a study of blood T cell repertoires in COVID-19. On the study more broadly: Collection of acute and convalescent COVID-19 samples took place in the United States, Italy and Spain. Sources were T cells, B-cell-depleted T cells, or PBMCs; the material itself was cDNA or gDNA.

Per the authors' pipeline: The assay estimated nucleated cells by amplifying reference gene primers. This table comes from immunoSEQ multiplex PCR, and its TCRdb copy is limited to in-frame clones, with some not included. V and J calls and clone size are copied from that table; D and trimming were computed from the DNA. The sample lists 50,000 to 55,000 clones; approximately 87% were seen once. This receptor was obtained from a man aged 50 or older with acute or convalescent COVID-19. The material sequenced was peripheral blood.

CDR3 DNA sequence: TGTGCCAGCAGGAAGAGAAGGGGGAACTACGAGCAGTACTTC. Translating gives CASRKRRGNYEQYF. This rearrangement joins TRBV5-6 to TRBJ2-7; the D gene is possibly TRBD1 (6 bases). The CDR3 spans 14 residues. The V end was cut by 5 bases, the J end by 3 bases, with 15 bases between. Germline V gene lookup returns CDR1 SGHDT and CDR2 YYEEEE.